This entry describes one T cell receptor (beta chain). Ten or more counts support this clonotype. Its antigen is currently not known. One end of the junction varies from germline; a read error may be responsible. The germline V gene (reference sequence) specifies GTSNPN as CDR1 and SVGIG as CDR2. From its cysteine to its phenylalanine, the CDR3 spans 16 amino acids. Only the CDR3 DNA stays, 48 bases, in frame from base 1. Library creation used PCR. The instrument was an Illumina HiSeq 2500. TCR libraries were prepared with molecular barcoding, using unique molecular identifiers to normalize TCRbeta repertoire quantification. The raw public data were reprocessed by TCRdb itself: fastp quality trimming at Q25, MiXCR clonotype calling, in-frame beta chains only. When rows share a CDR3 protein, they turn into one entry using the most common DNA and genes. The sample table contains fewer than 130,000 distinct CDR3 sequences; only one count was recorded for about 9.3% of them. The top ten hold 8% of the sample.

This sample is drawn from a study of T-cell reconstitution after alpha-beta-depleted transplantation in children (TCRdb year 2016). With respect to the entire study: Using TCR repertoire profiling, the study followed T-cell immune reconstitution in a quantitative way in children after TCRalphabeta/CD19-depleted allogeneic hematopoietic cell transplantation.

The chain joins TRBV30 to TRBJ1-5, with no reliable assignment of the D segment. The sequencing used PBMCs from the stem cell graft donor, collected from the stem cell graft. The sequence was obtained from a human donor who donated a stem cell graft to a child with acute lymphoblastic leukemia. CDR3 sequence: CAWSDQSGPYNQPKHF. In nucleotide form, the sequence is TGTGCCTGGAGTGACCAGTCAGGCCCGTACAATCAGCCCAAGCATTTT. The CDR3, completed at both ends by the reference TRBV30 and TRBJ1-5 genes, gives the full variable domain SQTIHQWPATLVQPVGSPLSLECTVEGTSNPNLYWYRQAAGRGLQLLFYSVGIGQISSEVPQNLSASRPQDRQFILSSKKLLLSDSGFYLCAWSDQSGPYNQPKHFGDGTRLSIL.